These 2 T cell receptor beta chains came from one sample sequenced in a study of glioma-infiltrating T cells after dendritic cell vaccination. TCRdb's copy holds only in-frame clones and misses some; the assay was immunoSEQ multiplex PCR. The table includes some 91,000 clones, roughly four fifths detected once. The sample's time point: after dendritic cell vaccination, including at tumor progression/relapse. The sample here was blood, taken after dendritic cell vaccination. The origin of the receptors is a human donor with glioblastoma.

The chain joins TRBV5-4 to TRBJ1-3; 7 positions agree with TRBD1. Germline values: CDR1 SGHNT, CDR2 YYREEE (reference sequence). Trimming cost V 2 bases and J 0 bases; bases outside gene matches: 8. The CDR3 is 17 amino acids. In DNA form, the CDR3 reads TGTGCCAGCAGCTTTTTGCAGGGGGTTAACTCTGGAAACACCATATATTTT. It specifies CASSFLQGVNSGNTIYF.

This chain joins TRBV15 and TRBJ2-7; D perhaps matches TRBD1 (5 bases). Germline V lookup: CDR1 LNHNV, CDR2 YYDKDF (reference sequence). The V end was cut by 5 bases, the J end by 8 bases, with 13 bases between. This CDR3 has 12 amino acids. This chain's CDR3 is CATSGDRQKQYF. The CDR3 DNA sequence: TGTGCCACCAGCGGCGACAGACAGAAGCAGTACTTC.